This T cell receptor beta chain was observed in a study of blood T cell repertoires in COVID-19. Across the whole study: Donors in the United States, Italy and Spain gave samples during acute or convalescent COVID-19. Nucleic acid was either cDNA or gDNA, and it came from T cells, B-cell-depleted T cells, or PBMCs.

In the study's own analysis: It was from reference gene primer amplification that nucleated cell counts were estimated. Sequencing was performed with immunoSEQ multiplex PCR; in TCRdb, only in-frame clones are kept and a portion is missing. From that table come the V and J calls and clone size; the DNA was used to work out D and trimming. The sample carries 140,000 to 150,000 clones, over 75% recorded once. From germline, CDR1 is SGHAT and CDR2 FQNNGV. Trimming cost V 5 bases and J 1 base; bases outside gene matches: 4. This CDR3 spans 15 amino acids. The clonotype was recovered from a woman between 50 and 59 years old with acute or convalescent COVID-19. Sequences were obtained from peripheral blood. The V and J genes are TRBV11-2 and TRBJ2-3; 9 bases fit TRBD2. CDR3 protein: CASSHKRGGTDTQYF. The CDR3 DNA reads TGTGCCAGCAGCCACAAGCGGGGGGGCACAGATACGCAGTATTTT.